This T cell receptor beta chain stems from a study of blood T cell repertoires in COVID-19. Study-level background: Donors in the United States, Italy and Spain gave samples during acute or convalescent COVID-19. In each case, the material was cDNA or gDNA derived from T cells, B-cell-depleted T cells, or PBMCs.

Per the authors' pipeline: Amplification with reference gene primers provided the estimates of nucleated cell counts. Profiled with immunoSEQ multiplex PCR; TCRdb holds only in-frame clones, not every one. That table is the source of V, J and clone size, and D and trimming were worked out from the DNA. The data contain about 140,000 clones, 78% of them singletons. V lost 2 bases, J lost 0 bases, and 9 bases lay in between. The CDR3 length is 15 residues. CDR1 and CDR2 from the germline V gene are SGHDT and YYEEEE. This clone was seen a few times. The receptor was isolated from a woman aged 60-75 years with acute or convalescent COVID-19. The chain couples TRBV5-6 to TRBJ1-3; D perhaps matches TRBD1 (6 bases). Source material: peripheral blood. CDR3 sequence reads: CASSFTGTSGNTIYF. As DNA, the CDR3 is TGTGCCAGCAGCTTTACAGGGACCTCTGGAAACACCATATATTTT.